These T cell receptor beta chains were read from a single sample in a study of monozygotic twins with inflammatory bowel disease. One entry per CDR3 protein, without DNA, is what TCRdb gives after re-calling the 5' RACE reads. The sample spans around 370,000 distinct CDR3 sequences; the ten largest clones claim just over 2.5%. Sample: blood. The source of these receptors is a human donor with ulcerative colitis or Crohn's disease, or a healthy co-twin of an affected twin (not recorded which). CDR3s include the opening cysteine and the closing phenylalanine or tryptophan.

CSVRRGGGATDTQYF,TRBJ2-3,TRBV29-1
CASRSIAGGVHEQFF,TRBJ2-1,TRBV28
CASSGGIAVNTEAFF,TRBJ1-1,TRBV5-1
CASSLPTGRREKLFF,TRBJ1-4,TRBV28
CASSLAAGGTEAFF,TRBJ1-1,TRBV7-2
CASSLWVRQGAWEQYF,TRBJ2-7,TRBV5-6
CSASSSTGVKHYEQYF,TRBJ2-7,TRBV20-1
CSARPSSGRMNTGELFF,TRBJ2-2,TRBV20-1
CASISPGGPDTQYF,TRBJ2-5,TRBV6-6
CASSLAWGPSYEQYF,TRBJ2-7,TRBV7-2
CASSLEAGLYYEQYF,TRBJ2-7,TRBV5-1
CASSFPAGQGDEKLFF,TRBJ1-4,TRBV5-5
CSARDGLAAGAFYEQYF,TRBJ2-7,TRBV20-1
CASSLLGDGTGELFF,TRBJ2-2,TRBV7-9
CASSDLPEKGWEKLFF,TRBJ1-4,TRBV27
CATSDFGGSQYF,TRBJ2-5,TRBV24-1
CASRDDRAQETQYF,TRBJ2-5,TRBV5-1
CASSPPGQGVFGYTF,TRBJ1-2,TRBV18
CASSRQDSAEQYF,TRBJ2-7,TRBV7-2
CSNVEDSEAFF,TRBJ1-1,TRBV29-1
CSTTRRSYNEQFF,TRBJ2-1,TRBV20-1
CASSTSGGGYNEQFF,TRBJ2-1,TRBV28